This TCR beta chain is from a study of cytomegalovirus exposure and HLA in healthy donors. Study findings and constraints: Investigators reported 164 TCR beta chains as tied to cytomegalovirus.

Separate from the roughly 610-subject first cohort, the roughly 120-subject validation cohort was the one that the donors belonged to. The CDR3 length is 15 residues. V lost 4 bases to trimming and J lost 5 bases; unmatched junction nucleotides: 12. Looked up from germline, CDR1 is SGHNT and CDR2 is YYREEE (reference sequence). A word on this clone: What it binds is not known.

Clones were read by immunoSEQ multiplex PCR, and TCRdb kept only the in-frame ones, dropping some. The table shows more than 120,000 clones, with approximately 90% occurring only once. This receptor was identified in a man younger than 30 in good health and CMV-seropositive. The rearrangement links TRBV5-4 to TRBJ2-7, with TRBD1 matching 7 bases. Material for sequencing was PBMCs. The CDR3 region is CASSPDRAAKNEQYF. The DNA for the CDR3 is TGTGCCAGCAGCCCAGACAGGGCGGCCAAGAACGAGCAGTACTTC.